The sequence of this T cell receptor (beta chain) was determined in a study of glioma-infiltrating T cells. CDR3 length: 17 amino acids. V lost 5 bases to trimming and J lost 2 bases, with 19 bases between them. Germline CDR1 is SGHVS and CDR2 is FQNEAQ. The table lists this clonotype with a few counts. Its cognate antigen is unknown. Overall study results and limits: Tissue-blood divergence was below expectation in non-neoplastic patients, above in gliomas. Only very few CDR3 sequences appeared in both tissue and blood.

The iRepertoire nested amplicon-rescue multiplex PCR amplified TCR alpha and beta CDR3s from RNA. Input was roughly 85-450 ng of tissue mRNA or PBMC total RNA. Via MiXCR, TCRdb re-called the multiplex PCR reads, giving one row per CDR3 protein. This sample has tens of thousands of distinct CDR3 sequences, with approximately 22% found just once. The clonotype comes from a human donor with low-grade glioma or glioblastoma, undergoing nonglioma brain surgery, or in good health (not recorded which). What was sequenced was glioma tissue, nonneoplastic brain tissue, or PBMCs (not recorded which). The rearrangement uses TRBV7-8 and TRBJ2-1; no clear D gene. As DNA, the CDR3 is TGTGCCAGCAGCCTTTCGCCCCTGGATGAGCCCTACAATGAGCAGTTCTTC. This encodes CASSLSPLDEPYNEQFF.